These T cell receptor beta chains were read from a single sample in a study of blood T cell repertoires in COVID-19. Repertoires were generated with immunoSEQ multiplex PCR, while TCRdb's copy carries only in-frame clones and drops some. The sample yields 190,000 or so clones, 94% seen once. Sample: peripheral blood. The receptor set was obtained from a man between 25 and 39 years old with COVID-19, enrolled during active disease. CDR3s include the opening cysteine and the closing phenylalanine or tryptophan. Fields, in order: J gene, clone size, CDR3 length, V gene, D gene, CDR3 DNA, CDR3 protein. The D gene is left open where the match is weak. Rows give clone size only sometimes, using once, few, many, or a class for an expanded clone.

TRBJ1-2 . 14 TRBV10-3 . TGTGCCATCAGTGAAAGGCAGGGGATCTATGGCTACACCTTC CAISERQGIYGYTF
TRBJ2-3 . 17 TRBV3-1/TRBV3-2 TRBD2 TGTGCCAGCAGCCAAGCGCCAGCGGGGGGCGAGGCAGATACGCAGTATTTT CASSQAPAGGEADTQYF
TRBJ2-7 . 17 TRBV3-1/TRBV3-2 TRBD2 TGTGCCAGCAGCCTCGCCCCCCTAGTGAGCGGGGGGGATGAGCAGTACTTC CASSLAPLVSGGDEQYF
TRBJ2-5 . 14 TRBV9 . TGTGCCAGCAGCATCCGGGACAACCAAGAGACCCAGTACTTC CASSIRDNQETQYF
TRBJ1-2 . 13 TRBV19 . TGTGCCAGTACCCCCGCGGAGCTATATGGCTACACCTTC CASTPAELYGYTF
TRBJ2-6 . 15 TRBV5-6 TRBD1 TGTGCCAGCAGCAAACAGGGGGCTGGGGCCAACGTCCTGACTTTC CASSKQGAGANVLTF
TRBJ2-1 . 13 TRBV5-4 TRBD1 TGTGCCAGCAGGGACAGGGTGTTTAATGAGCAGTTCTTC CASRDRVFNEQFF
TRBJ2-3 . 15 TRBV29-1 TRBD2 TGCAGCGTTGCGATAGGGACTAGCGGCACAGATACGCAGTATTTT CSVAIGTSGTDTQYF
TRBJ1-1 . 15 TRBV7-9 . TGTGCCAGCAGCTTACTAGGGAGTTTTGAGACTGAAGCTTTCTTT CASSLLGSFETEAFF
TRBJ1-2 once 14 TRBV6-1 . TGTGCCAGCAGTGAATTGTTGGGGGCAGGGGGCTACACCTTC CASSELLGAGGYTF
TRBJ2-1 . 15 TRBV5-4 TRBD2 TGTGCCAGCAGCTCGAGCGGGGGGTACGGCAATGAGCAGTTCTTC CASSSSGGYGNEQFF
TRBJ2-2 . 15 TRBV6-1 TRBD1 TGTGCCAGCAGTGAAGAGGGGGCTTACACCGGGGAGCTGTTTTTT CASSEEGAYTGELFF
TRBJ1-2 . 15 TRBV7-2 . TGTGCCAGCAGCCCCAGGACAGAACTTAACTATGGCTACACCTTC CASSPRTELNYGYTF
TRBJ1-3 . 15 TRBV5-1 . TGCGCCAGCAGCTTCGGGGGACTGTCGGGAAACACCATATATTTT CASSFGGLSGNTIYF
TRBJ1-3 . 15 TRBV11-3 . TGTGCCAGCAGCCGAGCGACAGGCTCTGGAAACACCATATATTTT CASSRATGSGNTIYF
TRBJ1-2 . 11 TRBV29-1 . TGCAGCGTTGAGTCGGGAAATGGCTACACCTTC CSVESGNGYTF
TRBJ2-2 . 16 TRBV4-1 . TGCGCCAGCAGCCAAGTACCGGGACAGAACACCGGGGAGCTGTTTTTT CASSQVPGQNTGELFF
TRBJ1-2 . 12 TRBV10-3 . TGTGCCATCAGTGACCCGGGATCTGGCTACACCTTC CAISDPGSGYTF
TRBJ1-6 few 18 TRBV21-1 . TGTGCCAGCAGCAAAAGGGGGACAGAGGTCCTCTATAATTCACCCCTCCACTTT CASSKRGTEVLYNSPLHF
TRBJ1-2 . 14 TRBV14 TRBD1 TGTGCCAGCAGCCAACAACAGGGGGCAAGGGGCTACACCTTC CASSQQQGARGYTF
TRBJ2-1 . 19 TRBV19 TRBD2 TGTGCCAGTAGTACCGGACTAGCGGGGGGTCACGGGTCCTACAATGAGCAGTTCTTC CASSTGLAGGHGSYNEQFF
TRBJ1-6 . 14 TRBV27 . TGTGCCAGCAGTTCGACAGGAGGCAATTCACCCCTCCACTTT CASSSTGGNSPLHF
TRBJ1-2 once 17 TRBV11-2 . TGTGCCAGCAGCTTACCGGGCTTGGTACAGGGTGGGAATGGCTACACCTTC CASSLPGLVQGGNGYTF
TRBJ1-4 . 15 TRBV7-2 . TGTGCCAGCAGCCGGGGGGGGGCAACTAATGAAAAACTGTTTTTT CASSRGGATNEKLFF
TRBJ1-2 . 14 TRBV7-9 . TGTGCCAGCAGCTTAATACAGGGTGTCGGTAGCTACACCTTC CASSLIQGVGSYTF
TRBJ2-7 . 14 TRBV2 TRBD1 TGTGCCAGCGGTCCCGGGACAGGGATTCACGAGCAGTACTTC CASGPGTGIHEQYF
TRBJ2-7 . 17 TRBV5-1 . TGCGCCAGCAGCGTCGAGCTAGCAGGGGCAAGCTCCTACGAGCAGTACTTC CASSVELAGASSYEQYF
TRBJ2-7 . 12 TRBV12-3/TRBV12-4 . TGTGCCAGCAGTACCCCCCCAGGCGAGCAGTACTTC CASSTPPGEQYF
TRBJ1-1 . 15 TRBV18 TRBD1 TGTGCCAGCTCAGCGGGACAGCAGGAGAACACTGAAGCTTTCTTT CASSAGQQENTEAFF
TRBJ1-5 . 15 TRBV19 . TGTGCCAGTAGTACCCTGAGGGACGGGGGAGTGCCCCAGCATTTT CASSTLRDGGVPQHF
TRBJ1-5 . 16 TRBV5-4 . TGTGCCAGCAGCTTGGATGGAGGGGGGGGCAATCAGCCCCAGCATTTT CASSLDGGGGNQPQHF
TRBJ1-6 . 17 TRBV5-5 . TGTGCCAGCAGCCTTGATCGGGGGGCCCCCTATAATTCACCCCTCCACTTT CASSLDRGAPYNSPLHF
TRBJ1-3 once 13 TRBV6-1 . TGTGCCAGCAGTGAATTATCGGACTCAGTTATATATTTT CASSELSDSVIYF
TRBJ2-1 . 15 TRBV5-1 TRBD1 TGCGCCAGCAGCTTCTCGGACAGGGGTTACAATGAGCAGTTCTTC CASSFSDRGYNEQFF
TRBJ1-2 . 14 TRBV6-6 TRBD1 TGTGCCAGCAGTTACGATGGGACAGTATATGGCTACACCTTC CASSYDGTVYGYTF
TRBJ2-1 . 16 TRBV5-1 . TGCGCCAGCAGCTTGGGTCTAGACCGTTCCTACAATGAGCAGTTCTTC CASSLGLDRSYNEQFF
TRBJ1-2 . 16 TRBV25-1 TRBD1 TGTGCCAGCAGCTCCCGGACAGGGTCCTTAGGGTATGGCTACACCTTC CASSSRTGSLGYGYTF
TRBJ1-1 . 16 TRBV7-2 TRBD1 TGTGCCAGCAGCTTAGGGGGAGACAGGGTTCGCCCTGAAGCTTTCTTT CASSLGGDRVRPEAFF
TRBJ1-3 . 15 TRBV13 . TGTGCCAGCAGCCTCCAGGGCCTCTCTGGAAACACCATATATTTT CASSLQGLSGNTIYF
TRBJ2-5 . 16 TRBV4-2 TRBD2 TGTGCCAGCAGCCAACTTTCGGGAGGGTCCCAAGAGACCCAGTACTTC CASSQLSGGSQETQYF
TRBJ1-1 once 15 TRBV11-2 . TGTGCCAGCAGCTCCCAATACAGACAGAACACTGAAGCTTTCTTT CASSSQYRQNTEAFF
TRBJ2-1 . 13 TRBV5-6 . TGTGCCAGCAGCTTTGCGGGGCCACCCCAGCAGTTCTTC CASSFAGPPQQFF
TRBJ1-1 . 12 TRBV5-4 . TGTGCCAGCAGCCTGAGAAACACTGAAGCTTTCTTT CASSLRNTEAFF
TRBJ2-7 once 13 TRBV18 . TGTGCCAGCTCACCACTGGCGGGGAACGAGCAGTACTTC CASSPLAGNEQYF
TRBJ1-5 . 17 TRBV12-5 . TGTGCTAGTGGTTTGCCAACCCAACAGGGAAGCAATCAGCCCCAGCATTTT CASGLPTQQGSNQPQHF
TRBJ2-1 . 14 TRBV5-1 . TGCGCCAGCAGCCTTAAGGGCGGGGACAATGAGCAGTTCTTC CASSLKGGDNEQFF
TRBJ1-1 . 11 TRBV29-1 . TGCAGCGGCACATTGAACACTGAAGCTTTCTTT CSGTLNTEAFF
TRBJ2-1 . 13 TRBV5-1 . TGCGCCAGCAGCTGGCAGGGGGGTAATGAGCAGTTCTTC CASSWQGGNEQFF
TRBJ1-3 . 13 TRBV12-5 . TGTGCTAGTGGTCCCGGACAGGGAAACACCATATATTTT CASGPGQGNTIYF
TRBJ1-2 . 15 TRBV29-1 . TGCAGCGTTGAAGAGAAACACTACTTGGACTATGGCTACACCTTC CSVEEKHYLDYGYTF
TRBJ1-1 . 17 TRBV6-2/TRBV6-3 TRBD1 TGTGCCAGCAGTTACTCTCACCAAGGACAGGGAATCACTGAAGCTTTCTTT CASSYSHQGQGITEAFF
TRBJ2-7 . 14 TRBV4-1 . TGCGCCAGCAGCCAAGCCCAGGGGGGTTACGAGCAGTACTTC CASSQAQGGYEQYF
TRBJ1-6 . 15 TRBV6-5 TRBD1 TGTGCCAGCAGTTACAGGGGACAGCTTAATTCACCCCTCCACTTT CASSYRGQLNSPLHF
TRBJ1-3 . 15 TRBV6-5 . TGTGCCAGCAGCCTACAGGGAGATTCTGGAAACACCATATATTTT CASSLQGDSGNTIYF
TRBJ1-2 . 18 TRBV3-1/TRBV3-2 . TGTGCCAGCAGCCAAGCTTTATGGGGGCGTCTTTCTTTCTATGGCTACACCTTC CASSQALWGRLSFYGYTF
TRBJ2-4 . 16 TRBV10-2 . TGCGCCAGCAGTAGGGAATACGGACAGACCAAAAACATTCAGTACTTC CASSREYGQTKNIQYF
TRBJ2-4 once 14 TRBV3-1/TRBV3-2 . TGTGCCAGCAGCCAAGAGAACGCAGGGATCATTCAGTACTTC CASSQENAGIIQYF
TRBJ2-5 . 15 TRBV6-5 . TGTGCCAGCAGTTACTCTGGGACACTACAAGAGACCCAGTACTTC CASSYSGTLQETQYF
TRBJ1-1 once 17 TRBV5-1 TRBD1 TGCGCCAGCAGCGCCCGACAGGGGGTCATCCTGCGAACTGAAGCTTTCTTT CASSARQGVILRTEAFF
TRBJ2-2 . 18 TRBV4-1 TRBD1 TGCGCCAGCAGCCGAACCGGGACAGGGGGCCGAAACACCGGGGAGCTGTTTTTT CASSRTGTGGRNTGELFF